One TCR beta chain is described in this entry. Its specific antigen is unknown. No per-base quality is available; no much larger clone lies one base away. The CDR3 regions of human TCRbeta chains were analyzed by immunosequencing. Regarding the original processing steps: Repertoire TCRs were checked for matches against a reference library of SARS-CoV-2-specific TCRs that had been generated using the MIRA antigen-specificity platform. Breadth was defined as the fraction of unique TCRs that were SARS-CoV-2-associated, and depth was defined as the fraction of total T cells that were SARS-CoV-2-associated. Using the MIRA data, each spike-specific TCR was mapped to the spike region that the TCR reacts to and placed in a CD4 or CD8 class. Log10-transformed breadth and depth values were compared by one-way ANOVA with Sidak's multiple comparisons tests. As stored in TCRdb, this immuneACCESS dataset retains in-frame rearrangements with V and J assigned. A fraction of the clones does not appear; measured against another copy, unresolved V genes explain less than half of the discrepancy, and the remainder lacks a known reason. That table furnishes V, J and clone size, whereas the DNA furnished D and trimming. Within this sample are 50,000 to 60,000 clones, with about 87% of them counted one time only. Roughly 14% of the sample is held by the ten biggest clonotypes.

These data belong to a study of T cell responses to AZD1222 COVID-19 vaccine (dated by TCRdb to the early 2020s). Regarding the complete study: AZD1222 recipients with second doses at about 4 weeks or about 12 weeks were pooled, because spike-specific TCR depth and breadth did not differ between schedules. A total of approximately 240 trial participants underwent TCR sequencing, of whom about 210 had received two doses of AZD1222 and roughly 26 had received two doses of the MenACWY control vaccine. Trial participants were enrolled by age into subgroups of 18-55, 56-69 and 70-plus years, and around 150, 28 and 57 TCR-sequenced participants, respectively, were included in these subgroups.

Sample time point, as interpreted from the label and publication: baseline before first vaccination. Vaccinee samples came from UK trials COV001 and COV002, including a single-blind randomized controlled phase 2/3 trial of AZD1222 (ChAdOx1 nCoV-19) in healthy adults. For TCRbeta chain sequencing, PBMC samples from trial participants were taken at day 0 and at day 28 after the second dose. Paper-wide results and their limitations: No day 14 peak-response samples were available, so repertoires were characterized only after the peak T cell response. Conclusions about previously exposed vaccinees were limited because only a handful of AZD1222 recipients were SARS-CoV-2 seropositive at baseline. Spike-specific TCR breadth and depth rose significantly after two AZD1222 doses compared with day 0 and with MenACWY recipients. In the small 56-69-year group, the increase in depth fell short of significance, most likely because of low power. Participants were mostly white British, with more females than males. The authors suggested clonal diversity may have been underestimated. Nearly half of unique spike-specific TCRs reportedly recognized epitopes outside regions mutated in the B.1.351 and B.1.1.7 variants. The whole spike protein was spanned by vaccine-associated CD4 TCRs, and dominant responses were seen in regions 160-218 and 743-854.

As encoded in the germline V gene, CDR1 is MNHEY while CDR2 is SVGAGI. Trimming removed 5 bases from V and 0 bases from J; the gene matches leave 4 bases unexplained. The CDR3 has 15 amino acids, counting the end cysteine and phenylalanine. Of all the DNA, just the CDR3 is kept, 45 bases in frame from base 1. The source material was peripheral blood, sampled on day 0 of AZD1222 vaccination. This clonotype was sampled from an adult in good health. The sequence is built from TRBV6-5 and TRBJ1-1, with 9 central nucleotides matching TRBD1. The CDR3 protein: CASSTDRGLNTEAFF. The nucleotide sequence is given as TGTGCCAGCAGTACCGACAGGGGGTTGAACACTGAAGCTTTCTTT.